The entry below gives a single T cell receptor beta chain sequence along with its context. Its antigen is unidentified. The data are from a study of T cell repertoires in cytomegalovirus infection. Study-level information: CMV epitopes used comprised recently identified HLA-C-restricted ones and well-studied HLA-B-restricted ones. From public TCR beta signatures came an indication of both CMV infection and matching HLA type. Study-wide results and limits: Dominating the ex vivo response were TCR beta clonotypes that were CMV-specific and HLA-C-restricted. Carriage of CMV together with the relevant HLA was identifiable through cumulative public TCR beta family frequency.

Each CDR3 protein gets one entry after TCRdb re-called the reads with MiXCR. This sample yields approximately 990,000 distinct CDR3 sequences, of which approximately 33% are seen a single time; roughly an eighth belongs to the top ten. Germline CDR1 and CDR2: MNHNY and SVGAGI (reference sequence). The CDR3 spans 16 residues. The V gene lost 7 bases and the J gene lost 2 bases, with 19 bases spanning the gap. This chain uses TRBV6-6 with TRBJ2-3; D gene ambiguous. Sequenced here: cultured CD8+ T cells from PBMCs, sampled from culture after CMV antigen stimulation. The clonotype comes from a human donor in good health (CMV status not recorded). Some clones in this sample may be carry-over from other donors' samples. The CDR3 sequence is CASTLTGYTHTDTQYF. CDR3 nucleotides: TGTGCCAGCACCCTAACCGGGTACACACACACAGATACGCAGTATTTT.